Given below is one TCR beta chain in context. The identical CDR3 is also encoded by other nucleotide sequences in the sample. Libraries were prepared by immunoSEQ multiplex PCR; TCRdb keeps only in-frame clonotypes and omits some of them. The table includes 1.4 million to 1.5 million clones, roughly 96% detected once. The CDR3 is made up of 12 amino acids. CDR1 and CDR2 from the germline V gene are LNHDA and SQIVND (reference sequence). V dropped 6 bases and J dropped 3; count of bases not matched to a gene: 2. This sample is part of a study of shared clonotypes between healthy human individuals. This clonotype was sampled from a man aged 30 to 39 in good health. Sequencing was carried out using naive CD4+ T cells sorted from blood. Documented subset: CD45RA+ positively selected. The chain employs TRBV19 and TRBJ2-7, with 7 positions matching TRBD1. Written as DNA, the CDR3 is TGTGCCAGTAGCGCAGGGGGCTACGAGCAGTACTTC. Translated: CASSAGGYEQYF.